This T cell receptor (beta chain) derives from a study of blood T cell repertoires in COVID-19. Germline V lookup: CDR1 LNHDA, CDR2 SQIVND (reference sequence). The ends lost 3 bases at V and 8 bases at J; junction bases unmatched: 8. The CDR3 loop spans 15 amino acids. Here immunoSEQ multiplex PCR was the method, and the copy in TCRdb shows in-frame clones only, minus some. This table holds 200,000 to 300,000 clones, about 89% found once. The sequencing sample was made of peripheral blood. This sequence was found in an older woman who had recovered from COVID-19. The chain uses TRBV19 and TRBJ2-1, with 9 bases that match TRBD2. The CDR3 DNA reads TGTGCCAGTAGTATGGCGGGGGGGCTGAATCATGAGCAGTTCTTC. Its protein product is CASSMAGGLNHEQFF.